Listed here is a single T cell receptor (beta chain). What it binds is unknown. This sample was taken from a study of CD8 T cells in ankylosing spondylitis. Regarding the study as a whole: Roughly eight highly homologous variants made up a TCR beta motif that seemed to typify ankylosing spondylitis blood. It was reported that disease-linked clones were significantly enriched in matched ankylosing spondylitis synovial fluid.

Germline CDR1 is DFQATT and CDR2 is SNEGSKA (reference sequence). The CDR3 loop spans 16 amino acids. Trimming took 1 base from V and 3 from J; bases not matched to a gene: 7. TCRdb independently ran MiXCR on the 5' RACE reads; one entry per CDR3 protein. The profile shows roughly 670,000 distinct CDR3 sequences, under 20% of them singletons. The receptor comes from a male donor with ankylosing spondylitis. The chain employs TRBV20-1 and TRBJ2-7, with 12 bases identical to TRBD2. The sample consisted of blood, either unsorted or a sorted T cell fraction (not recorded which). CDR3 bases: TGCAGTGCTAGAGGGCTAGCGGGAGGGCTGCTCTACGAGCAGTACTTC. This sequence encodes CSARGLAGGLLYEQYF.